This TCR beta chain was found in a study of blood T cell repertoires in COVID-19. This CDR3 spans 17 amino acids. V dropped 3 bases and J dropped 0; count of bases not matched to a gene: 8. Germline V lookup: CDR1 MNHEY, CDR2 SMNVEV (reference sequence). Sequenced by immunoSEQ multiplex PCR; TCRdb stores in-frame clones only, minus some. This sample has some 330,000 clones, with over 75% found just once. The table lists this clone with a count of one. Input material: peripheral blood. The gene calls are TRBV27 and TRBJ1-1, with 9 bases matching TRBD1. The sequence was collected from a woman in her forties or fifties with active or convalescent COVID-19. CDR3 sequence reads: CASSFRDRAAMNTEAFF. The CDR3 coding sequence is TGTGCCAGCAGTTTTCGGGACAGGGCTGCAATGAACACTGAAGCTTTCTTT.